A single sample is the source of the 5 T cell receptor beta chains below, sequenced in a study of cytomegalovirus exposure and HLA in healthy donors. The PCR was carried out with 60 Vbeta primers and 13 Jbeta primers. The repertoire was sequenced with immunoSEQ multiplex PCR; TCRdb's copy has only in-frame clones and lacks some. The sample has about 110,000 clones; around three quarters are singletons. The sample taken for sequencing was PBMCs. These receptors came from a woman in her 50s in good health and CMV-seropositive.

The rearrangement joins TRBV7-2 to TRBJ1-3; D call uncertain. The CDR3 loop spans 13 amino acids. V lost 5 bases to trimming and J lost 7 bases, with 12 bases between them. Germline lookup yields CDR1 SGHTA and CDR2 FQGNSA. CDR3 residues: CASSGGLGNTIYF. In DNA form, the CDR3 reads TGTGCCAGCAGCGGAGGCTTGGGGAACACCATATATTTT.

This rearrangement joins TRBV7-9 to TRBJ1-2; D unclear. The CDR3 runs 13 residues. The V and J ends lost 3 bases and 4 bases respectively, with 9 bases between them. Germline-derived CDR1 and CDR2 are SEHNR and FQNEAQ (reference sequence). In nucleotides, the CDR3 is TGTGCCAGCAGCTTTGTGAACGGCTATGGCTACACCTTC. Protein product: CASSFVNGYGYTF.

The rearrangement links TRBV11-2 to TRBJ2-7; TRBD1 is a possible D gene (6 bases). The germline V and J ends were trimmed by 5 bases and 1 base, with 12 bases remaining between them. This CDR3 has 14 amino acids. Germline CDR1 is SGHAT and CDR2 is FQNNGV. CDR3 in amino acids: CASSRGTGSYEQYF. Written as DNA, the CDR3 is TGTGCCAGCAGCCGAGGAACAGGGTCCTACGAGCAGTACTTC.

The J gene is TRBJ2-7, the V gene TRBV15; D is ambiguous. The CDR3 is 16 residues long. The germline CDR1 and CDR2 sequences are LNHNV and YYDKDF (reference sequence). Trimming shortened V by 2 bases and J by 3 bases, and 17 bases separated the two germline ends. Here the CDR3 DNA reads TGTGCCACCAGCAGATATTGGCAGGCCAACCTCTACGAGCAGTACTTC. This gives the protein CATSRYWQANLYEQYF.

The rearrangement uses TRBV10-3 and TRBJ2-2; 9 nucleotides line up with TRBD2. This CDR3 contains 14 residues. The ends lost 7 bases at V and 5 bases at J; junction bases unmatched: 5. Germline loops: CDR1 ENHRY, CDR2 SYGVKD. The CDR3 is CAIMGLAGTGELFF. The DNA for the CDR3 is TGTGCCATCATGGGTCTAGCGGGGACCGGGGAGCTGTTTTTT.